One sample yielded the 32 T cell receptor beta chains listed below, sequenced in a study of cytomegalovirus exposure and HLA in healthy donors. The PCR had 60 Vbeta and 13 Jbeta primers. The data were produced by immunoSEQ multiplex PCR, yet TCRdb's version contains in-frame clones alone and is incomplete. The sample lists fewer than 200,000 clones, 80% to 90% occurring once. The sequenced material came from PBMCs. All receptors derive from a woman younger than 30 in good health and CMV-seronegative.

V and J are TRBV5-1 and TRBJ2-6; 10 bases are shared with TRBD1. This CDR3 is built from 19 residues. With 3 bases clipped from V and 4 bases from J, the junction kept 13 bases outside the gene matches. CDR1 and CDR2 (germline): SGHRS, YFSETQ. The chain's CDR3 is CASSSGGGTGVGGANVLTF. In DNA, the CDR3 is TGCGCCAGCAGCTCCGGAGGAGGGACAGGGGTAGGGGGGGCCAACGTCCTGACTTTC.

This rearrangement joins TRBV6-6 to TRBJ2-7; 10 bases align to TRBD2. Losses at the gene ends were 5 bases for V and 6 bases for J; bases not matched to a gene: 10. Germline CDR1 and CDR2: MNHNY and SVGAGI (reference sequence). The CDR3 sequence is 15 residues long. CDR3 DNA: TGTGCCAGCAGTGTACTTTACGGACTAGCGGCCGAGCAGTACTTC. Translation: CASSVLYGLAAEQYF.

The V and J genes are TRBV2 and TRBJ2-7, with 10 bases aligning to TRBD2. Germline V lookup: CDR1 SNHLY, CDR2 FYNNEI. J gave up 5 bases and V 5 bases, and 12 bases lay outside the gene matches. The CDR3 has 16 amino acids. CDR3 nucleotide sequence: TGTGCCAGCAGTCCACTAGCGGGGTGGAGAGACGACGAGCAGTACTTC. Translating it yields CASSPLAGWRDDEQYF.

The V gene is TRBV6-5, the J gene TRBJ1-5; D remains ambiguous. The germline gives CDR1 MNHEY, CDR2 SVGAGI. The CDR3 spans 13 residues. Trimming shortened V by 6 bases and J by 4 bases, and 10 bases separated the two germline ends. The CDR3 protein is CASRPDWNQPQHF. The CDR3 DNA reads TGTGCCAGCAGACCAGATTGGAATCAGCCCCAGCATTTT.

The chain links TRBV19 to TRBJ2-7; D is ambiguous. V was cut by 5 bases and J by 2 bases, with 7 bases left in between. Germline CDR1 reads LNHDA; CDR2 reads SQIVND (reference sequence). The CDR3 is made up of 12 amino acids. CDR3 amino acids: CASSGAPYEQYF. In nucleotides, the CDR3 is TGTGCCAGTAGTGGAGCCCCCTACGAGCAGTACTTC. The variable domain in full, completed from reference TRBV19 and TRBJ2-7, reads DGGITQSPKYLFRKEGQNVTLSCEQNLNHDAMYWYRQDPGQGLRLIYYSQIVNDFQKGDIAEGYSVSREKKESFPLTVTSAQKNPTAFYLCASSGAPYEQYFGPGTRLTVT.

The chain employs TRBV27 and TRBJ2-5; D unresolved. The end of the DNA fits TRBJ2-7 better, so the J call may be wrong. Germline CDR1 and CDR2: MNHEY and SMNVEV (reference sequence). The CDR3 has 13 amino acids. The CDR3 DNA follows: TGTGCCAGCAAGTCCGACTTTCGATACGAGCAGTACTTC. Amino acids: CASKSDFRYEQYF.

The rearrangement links TRBV28 to TRBJ1-5, with TRBD1 matching over 7 bases. The CDR3 is 15 residues long. The trim removed 6 bases at V and 1 base at J, leaving 6 bases unmatched. Germline CDR1 is MDHEN and CDR2 is SYDVKM. The CDR3 DNA sequence: TGTGCCAGCAGGACAAGGGGGCTGAGCAATCAGCCCCAGCATTTT. It encodes CASRTRGLSNQPQHF.

The chain combines TRBV28 with TRBJ2-1, with 7 bases fitting TRBD2. This CDR3 has 17 residues. V was clipped by 2 bases and J by 5 bases; unmatched bases: 12. From germline, CDR1 is MDHEN and CDR2 SYDVKM. CDR3 amino acids: CASSLLGGVFPNNEQFF. The DNA of the CDR3 is TGTGCCAGCAGTTTACTTGGGGGGGTTTTCCCTAACAATGAGCAGTTCTTC.

This chain joins TRBV18 and TRBJ2-1; 13 bases map to TRBD2. The ends lost 3 bases at V and 2 bases at J; junction bases unmatched: 4. The CDR3 has 17 residues. The germline CDR1 and CDR2 sequences are KGHSH and LQKENI. The CDR3 protein is CASSPTSGRLTYNEQFF. The CDR3 coding sequence is TGTGCCAGCTCACCGACTAGCGGGAGGCTTACCTACAATGAGCAGTTCTTC.

The chain links TRBV5-5 to TRBJ1-1; D ambiguous. CDR3 length equals 14 residues. Trimming removed 1 base from V and 4 bases from J, with 11 bases in between. From germline, CDR1 is SGHKS and CDR2 YYEKEE (reference sequence). Written as DNA, the CDR3 is TGTGCCAGCAGCTTGAACGTGGCGGGCACTGAAGCTTTCTTT. Translating gives CASSLNVAGTEAFF.

This sequence joins TRBV28 and TRBJ1-1; 8 nucleotides align to TRBD1. This CDR3 comprises 14 residues. The V gene end was trimmed by 6 bases and the J gene end by 4 bases; junction bases not matched to a gene: 7. Germline V gene lookup returns CDR1 MDHEN and CDR2 SYDVKM. The CDR3, as DNA: TGTGCCAGCAGGACCGGACAGGGTAGCACTGAAGCTTTCTTT. Protein: CASRTGQGSTEAFF.

This clone was seen a few times. The gene calls are TRBV4-1 and TRBJ2-1; TRBD2 agrees at 15 bases. This CDR3 contains 19 residues. The trim removed 4 bases at V and 2 bases at J, leaving 9 bases unmatched. Germline V gene sequence: CDR1 MGHRA, CDR2 YSYEKL. CDR3 in amino acids: CASSRGLAGGPTPYNEQFF. Here the CDR3 DNA reads TGCGCCAGCAGCCGCGGACTAGCGGGAGGGCCGACGCCCTACAATGAGCAGTTCTTC.

The gene calls are TRBV9 and TRBJ2-3, with 12 bases identical to TRBD2. From germline, CDR1 is SGDLS and CDR2 YYNGEE. Losses at the gene ends were 3 bases for V and 2 bases for J; bases not matched to a gene: 4. The CDR3 consists of 16 residues. In DNA, the CDR3 is TGTGCCAGCAGCGGGGGACTAGCGGGCCTCACAGATACGCAGTATTTT. Protein sequence: CASSGGLAGLTDTQYF.

This chain links TRBV27 with TRBJ2-3; 10 nucleotides match TRBD2. CDR1 is MNHEY and CDR2 is SMNVEV in the germline V gene (reference sequence). With 3 bases clipped from V and 3 bases from J, the junction kept 9 bases outside the gene matches. CDR3 size: 17 residues. The CDR3 protein is CASSFSIAGGLTDTQYF. In nucleotides, the CDR3 is TGTGCCAGCAGTTTTTCGATAGCGGGAGGCCTAACAGATACGCAGTATTTT.

The rearrangement links TRBV7-9 to TRBJ2-3; 13 nucleotides agree with TRBD2. CDR1 is SEHNR, CDR2 FQNEAQ, per germline (reference sequence). The CDR3 extends over 17 amino acids. V dropped 6 bases and J dropped 3; count of bases not matched to a gene: 9. CDR3 sequence (DNA): TGTGCCAGCAGAGGACTAGCGGGAGTGGTTGCAACAGATACGCAGTATTTT. Its protein product is CASRGLAGVVATDTQYF.

In its sample, this clone was seen once. J is TRBJ2-1 and V is TRBV7-5; the D call TRBD2 from the table was never checked on the DNA. TRBV7-5 counts as a pseudogene. The CDR3 contains 17 residues. The CDR3 DNA sequence: TGTGCCAGAAGCTCCGCTAGCGGGAGGGTCTCGTTCGATGAGCAGTTCTTC. Translated, it gives CARSSASGRVSFDEQFF.

The chain has TRBV5-1 and TRBJ1-1, with 7 bases that match TRBD1. There are 14 residues in the CDR3. Germline values: CDR1 SGHRS, CDR2 YFSETQ. V shed 4 bases, J shed 5 bases, and the junction held 8 bases outside the gene matches. CDR3: CASSLVDRVTEAFF. CDR3 in DNA: TGCGCCAGCAGCCTCGTCGACAGGGTAACTGAAGCTTTCTTT. The variable domain in full, completed from reference TRBV5-1 and TRBJ1-1, reads KAGVTQTPRYLIKTRGQQVTLSCSPISGHRSVSWYQQTPGQGLQFLFEYFSETQRNKGNFPGRFSGRQFSNSRSEMNVSTLELGDSALYLCASSLVDRVTEAFFGQGTRLTVV.

As to this clone: The junction differs from germline at one of its ends, possibly a read error. The gene calls are TRBV5-4 and TRBJ1-1; D may be TRBD1 (6 bases). The CDR3 is 14 residues long. Germline CDR1 and CDR2: SGHNT and YYREEE (reference sequence). The CDR3 nucleotides are TGTGCCAGCAGCTTGGGAGACAGGAACTCTGAAGCTTTCTTT. Amino acid sequence: CASSLGDRNSEAFF.

This clone has just a few counts. The chain uses TRBV5-8 and TRBJ2-7; TRBD2 might be the D (5 bases). The CDR3 is made up of 12 amino acids. The V and J ends lost 5 bases and 4 bases respectively, with 10 bases between them. CDR1 and CDR2 from the germline V gene are SGHTS and YDEGEE. The CDR3 coding sequence is TGTGCCAGCAGTTCGGACTCTTACGAGCAGTACTTC. This codes for CASSSDSYEQYF. Filled out from reference TRBV5-8 and TRBJ2-7, the complete variable domain reads EAGVTQSPTHLIKTRGQQATLRCSPISGHTSVYWYQQALGLGLQFLLWYDEGEERNRGNFPPRFSGRQFPNYSSELNVNALELEDSALYLCASSSDSYEQYFGPGTRLTVT.

This clone occurred once. V is TRBV28 and J is TRBJ2-5; 9 positions agree with TRBD2. V lost 2 bases to trimming and J lost 0 bases; unmatched junction nucleotides: 13. The CDR3 consists of 19 residues. Looked up from germline, CDR1 is MDHEN and CDR2 is SYDVKM. CDR3 coding DNA: TGTGCCAGCAGTTTAAATCGCCTAGCGGGAATAGGGTACCAAGAGACCCAGTACTTC. Protein sequence: CASSLNRLAGIGYQETQYF. The complete variable domain, with remaining parts taken from reference TRBV28 and TRBJ2-5, reads DVKVTQSSRYLVKRTGEKVFLECVQDMDHENMFWYRQDPGLGLRLIYFSYDVKMKEKGDIPEGYSVSREKKERFSLILESASTNQTSMYLCASSLNRLAGIGYQETQYFGPGTRLLVL.

The chain links TRBV18 to TRBJ2-3; perhaps TRBD1 as D (6 bases). Germline values: CDR1 KGHSH, CDR2 LQKENI. The CDR3 is 14 amino acids. With 6 bases removed from V and 0 bases from J, the gap between germline ends came to 10 bases. This CDR3 is CASSGATSTDTQYF. The DNA for the CDR3 is TGTGCCAGCTCGGGGGCAACTAGCACAGATACGCAGTATTTT.

CDR3 amino acids: CASSPSTDTQYF. The CDR3 coding sequence is TGTGCCAGCAGTCCTAGCACAGATACGCAGTATTTT. The chain uses TRBV6-6 and TRBJ2-3, with no clear D. Between the trimmed V and J ends, which lost 5 bases and 0 bases, there was a span of 3 bases. The germline gives CDR1 MNHNY, CDR2 SVGAGI (reference sequence). The CDR3 totals 12 residues.

J is TRBJ1-1 and V is TRBV5-4; no definite D call. V gave up 4 bases and J gave up 4 bases, with 11 bases separating them. The CDR3 sequence is 13 residues long. The V gene's germline CDR1 is SGHNT and CDR2 YYREEE (reference sequence). The CDR3 sequence is CASSPTTGTEAFF. The CDR3 region has the DNA TGTGCCAGCAGCCCAACTACGGGCACTGAAGCTTTCTTT.

This rearrangement joins TRBV5-4 to TRBJ2-5; a weak D match, TRBD2 (5 bases). V dropped 0 bases and J dropped 5 bases, with 14 bases sitting between them. There are 15 residues in the CDR3. Germline lookup yields CDR1 SGHNT and CDR2 YYREEE (reference sequence). The CDR3: CASSLGPGERETQYF. The DNA of the CDR3 is TGTGCCAGCAGCTTGGGACCTGGGGAGAGGGAGACCCAGTACTTC.

The genes are TRBV18 and TRBJ2-7; TRBD1 aligns across 8 bases. Germline lookup yields CDR1 KGHSH and CDR2 LQKENI. This CDR3 spans 15 amino acids. V dropped 2 bases and J dropped 4; count of bases not matched to a gene: 7. The chain's CDR3 is CASSPSRGLEYEQYF. The CDR3 DNA reads TGTGCCAGCTCACCATCCAGGGGGCTAGAGTACGAGCAGTACTTC.

In DNA form, the CDR3 reads TGTGCCTGGAGCCCCGGACTAGCGCTCAACTACGAGCAGTACTTC. Residues: CAWSPGLALNYEQYF. The rearrangement links TRBV30 to TRBJ2-7, with TRBD2 matching over 9 bases. V lost 3 bases to trimming and J lost 3 bases; unmatched junction nucleotides: 9. CDR1 GTSNPN and CDR2 SVGIG come from the germline V gene (reference sequence). This CDR3 is built from 15 residues.

The table lists this clone with a count of one. The chain is built from TRBV9 and TRBJ2-3; 8 bases are a match to TRBD2. The junction had 12 bases not matched to a gene; V was cut back by 3 bases and J by 3 bases. The CDR3 extends over 17 amino acids. Germline assignment: CDR1 SGDLS and CDR2 YYNGEE. The CDR3 reads CASSASPSGRLTDTQYF. CDR3 bases: TGTGCCAGCAGCGCCTCCCCAAGCGGGAGATTGACAGATACGCAGTATTTT.

This clone was counted once. The chain uses TRBV30 and TRBJ2-4; 7 nucleotides match TRBD1. CDR3 size: 14 residues. Germline-derived CDR1 and CDR2 are GTSNPN and SVGIG (reference sequence). With 2 bases clipped from V and 8 bases from J, the junction kept 9 bases outside the gene matches. CDR3 sequence: CAWSMSGTADIQYF. CDR3 coding DNA: TGTGCCTGGAGTATGTCAGGGACAGCGGACATTCAGTACTTC.

This clone was counted a few times. The chain has TRBV9 and TRBJ1-5; 7 bases align to TRBD1. The CDR3 sequence is 15 residues long. CDR1 and CDR2 from the germline V gene are SGDLS and YYNGEE. V was pared by 3 bases and J by 6 bases, with 9 bases of the junction left unmatched. The DNA for the CDR3 is TGTGCCAGCAGCGCGTCTCCCGCAGGGGGTCAGCCCCAGCATTTT. This translates into CASSASPAGGQPQHF.

The genes are TRBV19 and TRBJ2-7; 8 nucleotides line up with TRBD1. With V trimmed by 7 bases and J by 3 bases, 5 bases remained unmatched. From germline, CDR1 is LNHDA and CDR2 SQIVND (reference sequence). This CDR3 contains 13 residues. The CDR3: CASTGRGLYEQYF. CDR3 sequence (DNA): TGTGCCAGTACGGGCAGGGGGCTCTACGAGCAGTACTTC.

The V call is TRBV5-1, the J call TRBJ2-3, with 7 bases identical to TRBD1. V lost 3 bases and J lost 5; bases outside the gene matches: 9. Germline V gene sequence: CDR1 SGHRS, CDR2 YFSETQ. The length of the CDR3 is 15 residues. CDR3 coding DNA: TGCGCCAGCAGCTGGGGACAGTCGGACGGAGATACGCAGTATTTT. This gives the protein CASSWGQSDGDTQYF.

CDR3 region: CASSRQGVGNQPQHF. The CDR3 DNA reads TGTGCCAGCAGTAGACAGGGGGTAGGGAATCAGCCCCAGCATTTT. The chain couples TRBV6-1 to TRBJ1-5; 9 bases match TRBD1. Per germline, CDR1 MNHNS and CDR2 SASEGT. J was trimmed by 4 bases and V by 5 bases; bases with no gene match: 6. The CDR3 is 15 amino acids.